Within the sample, the clone carrying this T cell receptor beta chain is medium-sized. Its target is unknown. Amplification of TCR beta used genomic DNA extracted from peripheral blood. The CDR3 runs to 12 residues. CDR1 and CDR2 (germline): SGHDT, YYEEEE. Trimming shortened V by 5 bases and J by 10 bases, and 10 bases separated the two germline ends. This specimen comes from a study of T cell repertoires in aging, cancer and after chemotherapy. About the research overall: Healthy donor repertoires were recorded over several months to years and showed clear clonal overlap.

Multiplex touch-down PCR with TRB-A/B primers amplified rearranged V-D-J TRB sequences. TCRdb ran MiXCR on the multiplex PCR reads and lists one entry per CDR3 protein. The sample has 2,500 to 3,500 distinct CDR3 sequences; roughly 36% are singletons. Findings and caveats of the study: In healthy donors, age-related TCR diversity loss mainly reflected lost richness. Rebound thymic output was suggested by rising median generation probability during chemotherapy in each cancer cohort.

Sequencing was performed on blood. This TCR was sampled from a human donor in good health. The chain joins TRBV5-6 to TRBJ1-6, with D perhaps TRBD1 (6 bases). CDR3 DNA sequence: TGTGCCAGCAGACAGGGCGGCTCACCCCTCCACTTT. It specifies CASRQGGSPLHF.